This is a list of T cell receptor beta chains from one sample in a study of T cells in Graves' hyperthyroidism and ophthalmopathy. TCRdb reprocessed the multiplex PCR reads with MiXCR, giving one entry per CDR3 protein. The sample carries approximately 620,000 distinct CDR3 sequences, around 16% recorded once. The sample taken for sequencing was blood. These receptors were obtained from a woman aged 40-49 years with Graves' ophthalmopathy. Both conserved end residues are part of each CDR3. The D gene is left open where the match is weak. Not all rows give a size; the values are once, few, many and, for expanded clones, a class.

J: TRBJ1-1
D: .
V: TRBV6-1
size: .
DNA: TGTGCCAGCAGTTCCGGAGTTATTTCCCCAGCTTTCTTT
CDR3: CASSSGVISPAFF

J: TRBJ2-3
D: TRBD1
V: TRBV20-1
size: .
DNA: TGCAGTGCTCCGGGACAGCTGGTTTCAGATACGCAGTATTTT
CDR3: CSAPGQLVSDTQYF

J: TRBJ2-1
D: .
V: TRBV6-1
size: .
DNA: TGTGCCAGCCGCCTATTGGTGGACGGTGAGCAGTTCTTC
CDR3: CASRLLVDGEQFF

J: TRBJ1-2
D: .
V: TRBV27
size: many
DNA: TGTGCCAGCAGTTTAGGTGGACAGACCTATGGCTACACCTTC
CDR3: CASSLGGQTYGYTF

J: TRBJ2-1
D: .
V: TRBV29-1
size: few
DNA: TGCAGCGTTGGGGGAACCACTGATACCAATGAGCAGTTCTTC
CDR3: CSVGGTTDTNEQFF

J: TRBJ2-3
D: TRBD2
V: TRBV20-1
size: .
DNA: TGCAGTGCTAGAGATATTGTCGAGGGCGGGGGGGTAAAGGGCACAGATACGCAGTATTTT
CDR3: CSARDIVEGGGVKGTDTQYF

J: TRBJ2-2
D: .
V: TRBV29-1
size: few
DNA: TGCAGCGTTTCTTACGTCCCCGGGGAGCTGTTTTTT
CDR3: CSVSYVPGELFF

J: TRBJ2-7
D: TRBD1
V: TRBV29-1
size: many
DNA: TGCAGCGTCTTGGGAGACAGGGGGCCCTACGAGCAGTACTTC
CDR3: CSVLGDRGPYEQYF

J: TRBJ2-7
D: TRBD2
V: TRBV11-2
size: many
DNA: TGTGCCAGCAGCTTGTCCGGGACTAGCGCCTGGGAGCAGTACTTC
CDR3: CASSLSGTSAWEQYF

J: TRBJ2-1
D: TRBD2
V: TRBV6-2/TRBV6-3
size: many
DNA: TGTGCCAGCAGGATTAGCGGGAGGGCCCCGGGCTCCTACAATGAGCAGTTCTTC
CDR3: CASRISGRAPGSYNEQFF

J: TRBJ2-7
D: .
V: TRBV7-8
size: few
DNA: TGTGCCAGCAGCGTATCGACGTGGGAGCAGTACTTC
CDR3: CASSVSTWEQYF

J: TRBJ2-3
D: TRBD1
V: TRBV5-1
size: many
DNA: TGCGCCAGCTCACAGATAAACCGGGACAGGGACACAGATACGCAGTATTTT
CDR3: CASSQINRDRDTDTQYF

J: TRBJ2-5
D: .
V: TRBV11-2
size: many
DNA: TGTGCCAGCAGCTTAGCGGGAACTAAAGAGACCCAGTACTTC
CDR3: CASSLAGTKETQYF

J: TRBJ2-7
D: .
V: TRBV3-1
size: many
DNA: TGTGCCAGCAGCCAAGCGGCTGCGGGGTCCTACGAGCAGTACTTC
CDR3: CASSQAAAGSYEQYF

J: TRBJ2-7
D: TRBD1
V: TRBV27
size: many
DNA: TGTGCCAGCAGTAAGGGACAGGGGTACGAGCAGTACTTC
CDR3: CASSKGQGYEQYF

J: TRBJ2-7
D: .
V: TRBV7-9
size: few
DNA: TGTGCCACCGGGGCGGGGGCGAACTACGAGCAGTACTTC
CDR3: CATGAGANYEQYF

J: TRBJ1-4
D: .
V: TRBV3-1
size: many
DNA: TGTGCCAGCGGACGTAATGAAAAACTGTTTTTT
CDR3: CASGRNEKLFF

J: TRBJ2-3
D: .
V: TRBV7-6
size: many
DNA: TGTGCCAGCAGCTTACTAGGTTCGAGCACAGATACGCAGTATTTT
CDR3: CASSLLGSSTDTQYF

J: TRBJ2-3
D: .
V: TRBV2
size: many
DNA: TGTGCCAGCAGTGAATGGACAGCTAGCACAGATACGCAGTATTTT
CDR3: CASSEWTASTDTQYF

J: TRBJ2-1
D: TRBD2
V: TRBV15
size: .
DNA: TGTGCCACCAGCAGCTTGACTAGCGGGAGAGGGAGTGAGCAGTTCTTC
CDR3: CATSSLTSGRGSEQFF

J: TRBJ2-6
D: .
V: TRBV5-1
size: .
DNA: TGCGCCAGCAGCCTGGACATTACTGGGGCCAACGTCCTGACTTTC
CDR3: CASSLDITGANVLTF

J: TRBJ2-7
D: .
V: TRBV5-1
size: .
DNA: TGCGCCAGCAGGCGGTCAGGGTACGAGCAGTACTTC
CDR3: CASRRSGYEQYF

J: TRBJ2-7
D: .
V: TRBV5-6
size: many
DNA: TGTGCCAGCAGCTTGCGACTGAGGAGCTCCTACGAGCAGTACTTC
CDR3: CASSLRLRSSYEQYF

J: TRBJ2-7
D: TRBD1
V: TRBV3-1
size: many
DNA: TGTGCCAGCAGCCGGGAGGGACAGGGGGCCTACGAGCAGTACTTC
CDR3: CASSREGQGAYEQYF

J: TRBJ1-1
D: .
V: TRBV3-1
size: many
DNA: TGTGCCAGCAGCCAAGATCGTTTTAGGAACACTGAAGCTTTCTTT
CDR3: CASSQDRFRNTEAFF

J: TRBJ2-7
D: TRBD2
V: TRBV7-2
size: many
DNA: TGTGCCAGCAGCTTACTTCCTAGCGGGTACGAGCAGTACTTC
CDR3: CASSLLPSGYEQYF

J: TRBJ2-3
D: .
V: TRBV20-1
size: many
DNA: TGCAGTGCTAGGCCTTCCTCGACGGGCACAGATACGCAGTATTTT
CDR3: CSARPSSTGTDTQYF

J: TRBJ2-3
D: .
V: TRBV11-2
size: .
DNA: TGTGCCAGCAGCTTAGTAGCGGACGACCTCACAGATACGCAGTATTTT
CDR3: CASSLVADDLTDTQYF

J: TRBJ2-1
D: .
V: TRBV28
size: many
DNA: TGTGCCAGCAGTGCCCCCCTGGGGGAGCAGTTCTTC
CDR3: CASSAPLGEQFF

J: TRBJ2-3
D: .
V: TRBV10-3
size: .
DNA: TGTGCCATCGCTAGCACAGATACGCAGTATTTT
CDR3: CAIASTDTQYF

J: TRBJ2-3
D: .
V: TRBV5-1
size: once
DNA: TGCGCCAGCAGCTCCAACAGGGTGGGAGGTAGAACAGATACGCAGTATTTT
CDR3: CASSSNRVGGRTDTQYF

J: TRBJ1-6
D: .
V: TRBV2
size: few
DNA: TGTGCCAGCAGTTTAGCCGCTAGGAATTCACCCCTCCACTTT
CDR3: CASSLAARNSPLHF

J: TRBJ2-7
D: TRBD2
V: TRBV2
size: many
DNA: TGTGCCAGCAAACTAGCGGCTAGCTCCTACGAGCAGTACTTC
CDR3: CASKLAASSYEQYF

J: TRBJ2-1
D: TRBD2
V: TRBV7-9
size: .
DNA: TGTGCCAGCAGCTGGCTAGCGGGGATTTACAATGAGCAGTTCTTC
CDR3: CASSWLAGIYNEQFF

J: TRBJ2-1
D: .
V: TRBV4-1
size: few
DNA: TGCGCCAGCAGCCAAGACAGGCCGAGCTCCTACAATGAGCAGTTCTTC
CDR3: CASSQDRPSSYNEQFF

J: TRBJ2-7
D: TRBD1
V: TRBV5-1
size: many
DNA: TGCGCCAGCAGCTCCGACCTCCCGGGACAGGGGCTACACGAGCAGTACTTC
CDR3: CASSSDLPGQGLHEQYF

J: TRBJ2-3
D: .
V: TRBV20-1
size: few
DNA: TGCAGTGCTACTCAGACAGCGTATTGGGTGGTAGATACGCAGTATTTT
CDR3: CSATQTAYWVVDTQYF

J: TRBJ2-7
D: TRBD2
V: TRBV4-2
size: .
DNA: TGTGCCAGCAGCCAACTGGTAGCGGGGGTGCTCTACGAGCAGTACTTC
CDR3: CASSQLVAGVLYEQYF

J: TRBJ1-6
D: TRBD1
V: TRBV20-1
size: .
DNA: TGCAGCGCAGCTTTACAGGGGAGGGGGAAAAATTCACCCCTCCACTTT
CDR3: CSAALQGRGKNSPLHF

J: TRBJ2-1
D: TRBD2
V: TRBV5-1
size: many
DNA: TGCGCCAGCAGCTTAGCGGGAGCGATGTGGAATGAGCAGTTCTTC
CDR3: CASSLAGAMWNEQFF

J: TRBJ1-2
D: .
V: TRBV2
size: .
DNA: TGTGCCGGTACCAGGGAGGGGGGCTACACCTTC
CDR3: CAGTREGGYTF

J: TRBJ2-1
D: TRBD2
V: TRBV7-9
size: many
DNA: TGTGCCAGCGCCGTAGCGGGAGGGCCCTACAATGAGCAGTTCTTC
CDR3: CASAVAGGPYNEQFF

J: TRBJ2-1
D: .
V: TRBV12-5
size: many
DNA: TGTGCTAGTTCCGAACAAGACGGATACAATGAGCAGTTCTTC
CDR3: CASSEQDGYNEQFF

J: TRBJ2-1
D: TRBD2
V: TRBV2
size: few
DNA: TGTGCCAGCAGTCCCGAAGCGGGAAGCTCTTACAATGAGCAGTTCTTC
CDR3: CASSPEAGSSYNEQFF

J: TRBJ2-1
D: TRBD2
V: TRBV9
size: .
DNA: TGTGCCAGCAGCGCACCCCCGGGGGGGTACAATGAGCAGTTCTTC
CDR3: CASSAPPGGYNEQFF

J: TRBJ2-7
D: TRBD1
V: TRBV10-3
size: .
DNA: TGTGCCATCAACGACAGGGGGTACACCTACGAGCAGTACTTC
CDR3: CAINDRGYTYEQYF